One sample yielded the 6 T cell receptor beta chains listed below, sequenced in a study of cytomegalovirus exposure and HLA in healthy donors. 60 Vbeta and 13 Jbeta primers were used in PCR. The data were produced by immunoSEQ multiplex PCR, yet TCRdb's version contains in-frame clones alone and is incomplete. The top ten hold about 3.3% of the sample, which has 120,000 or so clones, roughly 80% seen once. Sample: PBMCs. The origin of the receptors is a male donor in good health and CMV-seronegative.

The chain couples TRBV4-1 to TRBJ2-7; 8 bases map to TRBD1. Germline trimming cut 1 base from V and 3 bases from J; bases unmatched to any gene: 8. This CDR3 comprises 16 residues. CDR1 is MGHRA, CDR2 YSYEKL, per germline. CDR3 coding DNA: TGCGCCAGCAGCCAAGTCTTTGGGACAGGCCACTACGAGCAGTACTTC. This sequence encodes CASSQVFGTGHYEQYF.

The CDR3 DNA reads as TGCGCCAGCAGTGACCCCCGGACTAGCTCTCACAATACGCAGTATTTT. Translated, it gives CASSDPRTSSHNTQYF. This chain connects TRBV10-2 to TRBJ2-3, with TRBD2 identical over 8 bases. The germline CDR1 and CDR2 sequences are WSHSY and SAAADI. The CDR3 consists of 16 residues. Germline trimming cut 3 bases from V and 7 bases from J; bases unmatched to any gene: 12.

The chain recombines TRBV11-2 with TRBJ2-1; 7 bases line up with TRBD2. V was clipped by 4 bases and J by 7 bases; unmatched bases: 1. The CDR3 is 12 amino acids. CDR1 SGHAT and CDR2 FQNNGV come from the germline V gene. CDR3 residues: CASSSGGNEQFF. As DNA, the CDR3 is TGTGCCAGCAGCTCCGGGGGGAATGAGCAGTTCTTC.

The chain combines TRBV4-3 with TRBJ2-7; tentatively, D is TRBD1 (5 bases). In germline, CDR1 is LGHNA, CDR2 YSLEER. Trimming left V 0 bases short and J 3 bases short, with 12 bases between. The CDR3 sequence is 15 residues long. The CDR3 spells CASSQDSQGNYEQYF. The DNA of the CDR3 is TGCGCCAGCAGCCAAGATAGTCAGGGAAACTACGAGCAGTACTTC.

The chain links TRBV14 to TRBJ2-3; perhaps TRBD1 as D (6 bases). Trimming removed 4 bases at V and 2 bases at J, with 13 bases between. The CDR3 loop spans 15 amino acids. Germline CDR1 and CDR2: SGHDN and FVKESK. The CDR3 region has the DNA TGTGCCAGCAGCCGAGGACAGAGTACCACAGATACGCAGTATTTT. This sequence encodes CASSRGQSTTDTQYF.

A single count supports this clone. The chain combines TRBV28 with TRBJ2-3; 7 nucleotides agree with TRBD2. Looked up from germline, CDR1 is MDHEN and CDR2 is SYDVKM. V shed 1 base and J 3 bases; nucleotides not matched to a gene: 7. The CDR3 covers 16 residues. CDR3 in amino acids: CASSLSSGAGTDTQYF. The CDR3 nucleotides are TGTGCCAGCAGTTTATCAAGCGGGGCGGGAACAGATACGCAGTATTTT.